These 21 T cell receptor beta chains were sequenced from one sample in a study of T cell changes during pregnancy in multiple sclerosis (dated by TCRdb to between 2018 and 2021). The library was prepared using the immunoSEQ multiplex PCR assay. As stored in TCRdb, this immuneACCESS dataset retains in-frame rearrangements with V and J assigned. A fraction of the clones does not appear; measured against another copy, unresolved V genes explain less than half of the discrepancy, and the remainder lacks a known reason. The sample table records more than 20,000 clones; under 95% of these occur just once. The ten largest clones capture under 9.5% of the sample. The sequenced sample was CD8+ T cells from peripheral blood mononuclear cells, obtained in the third trimester of pregnancy. These TCRs come from a female donor in good health, enrolled as a control in a pregnancy study.

J is TRBJ2-2 and V is TRBV5-4; D is possibly TRBD2 (5 bases). This CDR3 is 14 amino acids long. V lost 4 bases, J lost 5 bases, and 12 bases lay in between. Germline CDR1 reads SGHNT; CDR2 reads YYREEE (reference sequence). CDR3 in amino acids: CASSRGWETGELFF. The CDR3 nucleotides read TGTGCCAGCAGCCGAGGATGGGAGACCGGGGAGCTGTTTTTT. Based on the CDR3 plus reference TRBV5-4 and TRBJ2-2, the full variable domain is ETGVTQSPTHLIKTRGQQVTLRCSSQSGHNTVSWYQQALGQGPQFIFQYYREEENGRGNFPPRFSGLQFPNYSSELNVNALELDDSALYLCASSRGWETGELFFGEGSRLTVL.

The rearrangement joins TRBV27 to TRBJ2-2; TRBD1 matches at 7 bases. This CDR3 region has 14 residues. V was clipped by 6 bases and J by 7 bases; unmatched bases: 8. Germline CDR1 reads MNHEY; CDR2 reads SMNVEV (reference sequence). CDR3 loop: CASRATGVGGELFF. CDR3 DNA sequence: TGTGCCAGCAGGGCTACAGGGGTTGGCGGGGAGCTGTTTTTT.

This chain joins TRBV7-9 and TRBJ2-1; D perhaps matches TRBD1 (6 bases). The length of the CDR3 is 14 residues. Germline loops: CDR1 SEHNR, CDR2 FQNEAQ (reference sequence). With 5 bases removed from V and 5 bases from J, the gap between germline ends came to 13 bases. In nucleotides, the CDR3 is TGTGCCAGCAGCCCCCCGACAGGAGACAATGAGCAGTTCTTC. Translation: CASSPPTGDNEQFF.

Only a few counts were recorded for this clone. The rearrangement uses TRBV4-1 and TRBJ2-5, with 7 bases that match TRBD2. The CDR3 runs to 16 residues. Germline CDR1 is MGHRA and CDR2 is YSYEKL. V trimming: 0 bases; J trimming: 5 bases; junction bases outside the gene matches: 9. CDR3 nucleotide sequence: TGCGCCAGCAGCCAAGAGACTTACTACGGGGGGGAGACCCAGTACTTC. Translating gives CASSQETYYGGETQYF.

The rearrangement uses TRBV11-2 and TRBJ2-7; D might be TRBD2 (5 bases). Trimming cost V 5 bases and J 2 bases, with 16 bases left between them. Germline V CDR1 and CDR2: SGHAT, FQNNGV. The CDR3 consists of 15 residues. CDR3 DNA sequence: TGTGCCAGCAGCCACCCCCGGGATCAGCCCTACGAGCAGTACTTC. It encodes CASSHPRDQPYEQYF.

This chain uses TRBV7-3 with TRBJ1-1; 8 positions agree with TRBD1. Per germline, CDR1 SGHTA and CDR2 FQGTGA. J lost 5 bases, V lost 7 bases, and 15 bases had no gene match. The CDR3 is made up of 16 amino acids. CDR3 in amino acids: CASKQGGRGLETEAFF. Written as DNA, the CDR3 is TGTGCCAGCAAACAGGGTGGCAGGGGGCTGGAAACTGAAGCTTTCTTT.

The J gene is TRBJ1-5, the V gene TRBV2; 9 bases align to TRBD1. Looked up from germline, CDR1 is SNHLY and CDR2 is FYNNEI. This CDR3 comprises 15 residues. The junction had 10 bases not matched to a gene; V was cut back by 7 bases and J by 6 bases. The CDR3 nucleotides read TGTGCCAGCAATGGGAGAGACAGGGGGTTTCAGCCCCAGCATTTT. It translates to CASNGRDRGFQPQHF.

The V gene is TRBV15, the J gene TRBJ2-7; 10 bases match TRBD2. The J segment lost 3 bases and the V segment lost 9 bases, leaving 2 bases of the junction unmatched. This CDR3 has 12 residues. Germline lookup yields CDR1 LNHNV and CDR2 YYDKDF (reference sequence). This chain's CDR3 is CATASGSYEQYF. The CDR3 coding sequence is TGTGCCACTGCTAGCGGGAGCTACGAGCAGTACTTC.

V usage is TRBV6-5 and J usage is TRBJ2-2, with D uncertain. Germline CDR1 reads MNHEY; CDR2 reads SVGAGI. Trimming removed 6 bases at V and 6 bases at J, with 11 bases between. CDR3 size: 13 residues. This chain's CDR3 is CASSPGTPGELFF. CDR3 bases: TGTGCCAGCAGCCCCGGTACCCCCGGGGAGCTGTTTTTT.

In nucleotides, the CDR3 is TGTGCCAGCAGTGAATCACCAGGGACTAACGGGGAGCTGTTTTTT. Its protein product is CASSESPGTNGELFF. The genes are TRBV6-1 and TRBJ2-2, with TRBD2 matching over 7 bases. J lost 7 bases, V lost 2 bases, and 7 bases had no gene match. Germline lookup yields CDR1 MNHNS and CDR2 SASEGT. The CDR3 spans 15 residues.

The chain joins TRBV19 to TRBJ2-1; no clear D gene. V shed 7 bases and J shed 7 bases, with 17 bases lying between them. Germline loops: CDR1 LNHDA, CDR2 SQIVND (reference sequence). CDR3 length equals 14 residues. CDR3 in amino acids: CASTPGSTHNEQFF. CDR3 in DNA: TGTGCCAGTACCCCCGGGTCCACGCATAATGAGCAGTTCTTC.

V and J are TRBV11-2 and TRBJ2-3, with D maybe TRBD2 (7 bases). Trimming left V 3 bases short and J 5 bases short, with 12 bases between. This CDR3 region has 14 residues. The germline V gene has CDR1 SGHAT and CDR2 FQNNGV. This CDR3 reads CASSFGGAGDTQYF. CDR3 sequence (DNA): TGTGCCAGCAGCTTTGGGGGGGCGGGAGATACGCAGTATTTT.

In its sample, this clone was seen once. The V and J genes are TRBV14 and TRBJ1-1; D is perhaps TRBD1 (6 bases). The CDR3 sequence is 15 residues long. V was cut by 3 bases and J by 0 bases, with 11 bases left in between. Germline lookup yields CDR1 SGHDN and CDR2 FVKESK. CDR3 nucleotides: TGTGCCAGCAGCCAGGACGGGACACTGAACACTGAAGCTTTCTTT. Protein product: CASSQDGTLNTEAFF.

V usage is TRBV10-3 and J usage is TRBJ2-7, with D possibly matching TRBD2 (5 bases). Germline V gene data show CDR1 as ENHRY and CDR2 as SYGVKD. CDR3 length: 15 amino acids. The germline V and J ends were trimmed by 7 bases and 2 bases, with 18 bases remaining between them. CDR3 coding DNA: TGTGCCATCAAAGAAGCGGTAGGGAGAACCTACGAGCAGTACTTC. The encoded protein is CAIKEAVGRTYEQYF.

The DNA for the CDR3 is TGTGCCAGCAGCCCTCCGGGACAGGGGCTGTCCGAGCAGTACTTC. Translating it yields CASSPPGQGLSEQYF. The chain is built from TRBV5-5 and TRBJ2-7; the match to TRBD1 covers 10 bases. Germline CDR1 reads SGHKS; CDR2 reads YYEKEE (reference sequence). CDR3 size: 15 residues. V was pared by 4 bases and J by 6 bases, with 10 bases of the junction left unmatched.

The chain recombines TRBV28 with TRBJ2-5; 8 bases are a match to TRBD2. V shed 2 bases and J 5 bases; nucleotides not matched to a gene: 7. This CDR3 comprises 15 residues. The germline gives CDR1 MDHEN, CDR2 SYDVKM. The CDR3 nucleotides are TGTGCCAGCAGTTTAAGCGGGAGATGGGGTGAGACCCAGTACTTC. Translation gives CASSLSGRWGETQYF. Variable domain in full (rest from reference TRBV28 and TRBJ2-5): DVKVTQSSRYLVKRTGEKVFLECVQDMDHENMFWYRQDPGLGLRLIYFSYDVKMKEKGDIPEGYSVSREKKERFSLILESASTNQTSMYLCASSLSGRWGETQYFGPGTRLLVL.

The rearrangement links TRBV14 to TRBJ2-3, with a possible D match to TRBD1 (6 bases). The germline V and J ends were trimmed by 2 bases and 1 base, with 16 bases remaining between them. CDR3 length: 17 residues. CDR1 is SGHDN, CDR2 FVKESK, per germline. The CDR3 bases are TGTGCCAGCAGCCAACCAGCAGGGGACGGGGGCACAGATACGCAGTATTTT. Its translation is CASSQPAGDGGTDTQYF.

CDR3 DNA sequence: TGTGCCAGCAGCCAAGAAGGGGACAGGCCGAACACTGAAGCTTTCTTT. Amino acid sequence: CASSQEGDRPNTEAFF. J is TRBJ1-1 and V is TRBV4-2; TRBD1 matches at 8 bases. This CDR3 comprises 16 residues. Germline V gene lookup returns CDR1 LGHNA and CDR2 YNFKEQ. V lost 0 bases, J lost 1 base, and 4 bases stayed unmatched.

This chain connects TRBV27 to TRBJ2-6; the D is unclear. The CDR3 totals 17 residues. Germline loops: CDR1 MNHEY, CDR2 SMNVEV (reference sequence). V was trimmed by 2 bases and J by 0 bases, leaving 11 bases between them. The CDR3 coding sequence is TGTGCCAGCAGTTTAAGAGTCGAGAGCTCTGGGGCCAACGTCCTGACTTTC. It encodes CASSLRVESSGANVLTF.

The chain links TRBV10-3 to TRBJ2-7; 7 bases align to TRBD2. V lost 3 bases to trimming and J lost 3 bases; unmatched junction nucleotides: 11. This CDR3 is 16 amino acids long. From germline, CDR1 is ENHRY and CDR2 SYGVKD. The CDR3 DNA reads TGTGCCATCAGTGATCAAGCGGGAAGGCGCTACTACGAGCAGTACTTC. Encoded protein: CAISDQAGRRYYEQYF.

The J gene is TRBJ1-5, the V gene TRBV30, with D tentatively TRBD1 (5 bases). Trimming took off 2 bases at V and 4 bases at J, with 15 bases between the two ends. The CDR3 covers 15 residues. Per the germline V gene, CDR1 is GTSNPN and CDR2 is SVGIG (reference sequence). The chain's CDR3 is CAWSLNLGGNQPQHF. The DNA for the CDR3 is TGTGCCTGGAGTCTGAACTTGGGGGGTAATCAGCCCCAGCATTTT.